This TCR beta chain comes out of a study of blood T cell repertoires in COVID-19. Produced via immunoSEQ multiplex PCR; TCRdb's table is partial and in-frame only. The sample lists under 120,000 clones; roughly nine tenths were seen once. The count of this clone is one. The CDR3 length is 17 residues. Trimming stripped 6 bases from V and 5 bases from J, with 22 bases between. Germline V CDR1 and CDR2: MGHDK, SYGVNS. This receptor was identified in a woman older than 75 with acute or convalescent COVID-19. The chain uses TRBV25-1 and TRBJ1-4; D is undetermined. The material sequenced was peripheral blood. The CDR3 is CASRLGLQAAANEKLFF. The DNA for the CDR3 is TGTGCCAGCAGGCTTGGCCTCCAAGCAGCGGCGAATGAAAAACTGTTTTTT.